Presented here are 26 T cell receptor beta chains from one specimen sequenced in a study of blood T cell repertoires in COVID-19. Using immunoSEQ multiplex PCR, the repertoire was profiled, and TCRdb retains in-frame clones only, with some absent. Of tens of thousands of clones in the sample, about four fifths were seen once. Specimen: peripheral blood. The receptors were gathered from a woman aged 60-75 years with acute or convalescent COVID-19.

J is TRBJ2-1 and V is TRBV5-1, with a possible D match to TRBD2 (5 bases). The CDR3 has 13 residues. CDR1 is SGHRS and CDR2 is YFSETQ in the germline V gene. V lost 1 base and J 5 bases, leaving 7 bases between the germline ends. The CDR3 DNA reads as TGCGCCAGCAGCTTGCAAGCGGACAATGAGCAGTTCTTC. Amino acids: CASSLQADNEQFF.

The chain employs TRBV18 and TRBJ1-2; maybe TRBD1 (5 bases). V was pared by 5 bases and J by 6 bases, with 10 bases between. In germline, CDR1 is KGHSH, CDR2 LQKENI. The CDR3 sequence is 12 residues long. The CDR3 bases are TGTGCCAGCTCAAGGCAGGGCCATGGCTACACCTTC. Encoded protein: CASSRQGHGYTF.

This chain links TRBV7-9 with TRBJ1-4; tentative D call: TRBD1 (5 bases). V was shortened by 2 bases and J by 7 bases, with 17 bases between the two germline ends. The CDR3 sequence is 16 residues long. Germline V gene data show CDR1 as SEHNR and CDR2 as FQNEAQ (reference sequence). The CDR3 bases are TGTGCCAGCAGCTTACCCGGCCAGGGTGGATTTGAAAAACTGTTTTTT. Its protein product is CASSLPGQGGFEKLFF.

The rearrangement uses TRBV9 and TRBJ1-2; perhaps TRBD1 as D (5 bases). Trimming pared 3 bases from V and 8 bases from J, leaving 17 bases between. Germline assignment: CDR1 SGDLS and CDR2 YYNGEE. This CDR3 spans 14 amino acids. CDR3 DNA: TGTGCCAGCAGCGCGAGCCTAGGGGCGGGAGGCTACACCTTC. This codes for CASSASLGAGGYTF.

The chain combines TRBV15 with TRBJ1-5, with D maybe TRBD1 (6 bases). CDR1 is LNHNV, CDR2 YYDKDF, per germline (reference sequence). V lost 0 bases and J 6 bases, leaving 18 bases between the germline ends. The length of the CDR3 is 17 residues. CDR3 protein: CATSRDWGRQAGQPQHF. As DNA, the CDR3 is TGTGCCACCAGCAGAGATTGGGGGAGACAGGCCGGTCAGCCCCAGCATTTT.

The chain links TRBV27 to TRBJ1-1, with 9 bases that match TRBD1. Germline V gives CDR1 MNHEY, CDR2 SMNVEV (reference sequence). The CDR3 covers 18 residues. The ends lost 4 bases at V and 0 bases at J; junction bases unmatched: 12. This CDR3 is CASSSTHRGLGMNTEAFF. The CDR3 DNA follows: TGTGCCAGCAGTTCGACCCACAGGGGGCTGGGCATGAACACTGAAGCTTTCTTT.

About this clone itself: The junction differs from germline at one of its ends, possibly a read error. The CDR3 is CASSLTRRLTF. The DNA of the CDR3 is TGTGCCAGCAGTTTAACACGGAGGTTAACCTTC. The chain uses TRBV28 and TRBJ2-7; a possible D gene is TRBD2 (5 bases). The CDR3 spans 11 residues. Per germline, CDR1 MDHEN and CDR2 SYDVKM.

The CDR3: CASSLGGLNPYGYTF. The CDR3, as DNA: TGTGCCAGCAGCTTAGGGGGCCTAAACCCCTATGGCTACACCTTC. The J gene is TRBJ1-2, the V gene TRBV7-2; maybe TRBD1 (5 bases). Germline-derived CDR1 and CDR2 are SGHTA and FQGNSA. The V end was cut by 1 base, the J end by 4 bases, with 13 bases between. This CDR3 is built from 15 residues.

The rearrangement joins TRBV7-9 to TRBJ1-1, with 8 bases lining up with TRBD1. The CDR3 consists of 14 residues. V lost 4 bases and J lost 4; bases outside the gene matches: 5. Per the germline V gene, CDR1 is SEHNR and CDR2 is FQNEAQ (reference sequence). This chain's CDR3 is CASSSTGGSTEAFF. The DNA of the CDR3 is TGTGCCAGCAGCTCAACAGGGGGGAGCACTGAAGCTTTCTTT.

This rearrangement joins TRBV5-1 to TRBJ1-1; D unclear. Germline V gene sequence: CDR1 SGHRS, CDR2 YFSETQ. Trimming left V 2 bases short and J 2 bases short, with 7 bases between. The CDR3 length is 13 residues. The CDR3 DNA sequence: TGCGCCAGCAGCTTCGTCCCCAACACTGAAGCTTTCTTT. Its translation: CASSFVPNTEAFF.

To note about this clone: In the same sample, other DNA sequences code for this CDR3. The chain joins TRBV7-9 to TRBJ1-5; 7 bases are shared with TRBD1. The junction had 3 bases not matched to a gene; V was cut back by 5 bases and J by 2 bases. Germline assignment: CDR1 SEHNR and CDR2 FQNEAQ (reference sequence). The CDR3 totals 14 residues. This CDR3 is CASSLGQGNQPQHF. The CDR3, as DNA: TGTGCCAGCAGCCTTGGACAGGGCAATCAGCCCCAGCATTTT. Supplemented by reference TRBV7-9 and TRBJ1-5, the full variable domain reads DTGVSQNPRHKITKRGQNVTFRCDPISEHNRLYWYRQTLGQGPEFLTYFQNEAQLEKSRLLSDRFSAERPKGSFSTLEIQRTEQGDSAMYLCASSLGQGNQPQHFGDGTRLSIL.

The chain carries TRBV9 and TRBJ2-1; TRBD2 is a possible D gene (6 bases). V shed 0 bases and J shed 1 base, with 11 bases lying between them. The CDR3 extends over 16 amino acids. Germline V gene sequence: CDR1 SGDLS, CDR2 YYNGEE. The CDR3: CASSVDPGASYNEQFF. The CDR3 region has the DNA TGTGCCAGCAGCGTAGATCCGGGAGCGTCCTACAATGAGCAGTTCTTC.

The table lists this clone with a count of one. The chain joins TRBV5-4 to TRBJ1-2, with 7 positions matching TRBD1. V shed 2 bases and J 5 bases; nucleotides not matched to a gene: 3. CDR1 is SGHNT and CDR2 is YYREEE in the germline V gene (reference sequence). This CDR3 region has 13 residues. For the CDR3, the DNA is TGTGCCAGCAGCTTACAGGGGAGGTATGGCTACACCTTC. Amino acid sequence: CASSLQGRYGYTF.

The V call is TRBV5-1, the J call TRBJ1-1; D is perhaps TRBD1 (5 bases). The V end lost 0 bases, the J end lost 10 bases, and 10 bases lay between the germline ends. The CDR3 is 12 residues long. CDR1 SGHRS and CDR2 YFSETQ come from the germline V gene. CDR3 coding DNA: TGCGCCAGCAGCTTGGAATCAGGGTTAGCTTTCTTT. Translated, it gives CASSLESGLAFF. Variable domain in full (rest from reference TRBV5-1 and TRBJ1-1): KAGVTQTPRYLIKTRGQQVTLSCSPISGHRSVSWYQQTPGQGLQFLFEYFSETQRNKGNFPGRFSGRQFSNSRSEMNVSTLELGDSALYLCASSLESGLAFFGQGTRLTVV.

The V and J genes are TRBV2 and TRBJ2-5; D possibly corresponds to TRBD1 (5 bases). This CDR3 spans 15 amino acids. With 7 bases removed from V and 4 bases from J, the gap between germline ends came to 19 bases. The V gene's germline CDR1 is SNHLY and CDR2 FYNNEI. CDR3 DNA: TGTGCCAGCACCAAACTGGGGCTAGAAACAGAGACCCAGTACTTC. This translates into CASTKLGLETETQYF.

This chain uses TRBV3-1 (or the pseudogene TRBV3-2) with TRBJ1-2; TRBD1 agrees at 10 bases. Losses at the gene ends were 1 base for V and 6 bases for J; bases not matched to a gene: 2. Germline-derived CDR1 and CDR2 are LGHDT and YNNKEL (reference sequence). The CDR3 spans 14 residues. DNA of the CDR3: TGTGCCAGCAGCCAAGGACAGGGGGCTAATGGCTACACCTTC. As protein: CASSQGQGANGYTF.

This clone has more than one count but fewer than ten. V and J are TRBV30 and TRBJ2-3; TRBD2 might be the D (6 bases). CDR3 length: 16 residues. CDR1 is GTSNPN and CDR2 is SVGIG in the germline V gene (reference sequence). V was shortened by 0 bases and J by 3 bases, with 16 bases between the two germline ends. The CDR3 region has the DNA TGTGCCTGGAGTGTCGGAGGGGTGATTCATACAGATACGCAGTATTTT. Amino acid sequence: CAWSVGGVIHTDTQYF. The full variable domain, with the rest looked up from reference TRBV30 and TRBJ2-3, is SQTIHQWPATLVQPVGSPLSLECTVEGTSNPNLYWYRQAAGRGLQLLFYSVGIGQISSEVPQNLSASRPQDRQFILSSKKLLLSDSGFYLCAWSVGGVIHTDTQYFGPGTRLTVL.

The gene calls are TRBV5-1 and TRBJ2-5, with 11 bases aligning to TRBD2. The length of the CDR3 is 16 residues. CDR1 and CDR2 (germline): SGHRS, YFSETQ. Trimming at V came to 0 bases and at J to 5 bases, leaving 6 bases not matched to a gene. This chain's CDR3 is CASSLAGTSGGETQYF. CDR3 sequence (DNA): TGCGCCAGCAGCTTGGCAGGGACTAGCGGAGGGGAGACCCAGTACTTC.

The chain uses TRBV9 and TRBJ1-2; TRBD1 matches at 7 bases. Germline values: CDR1 SGDLS, CDR2 YYNGEE. The CDR3 is 13 amino acids. The V segment lost 5 bases and the J segment 10 bases; nucleotides outside the gene matches: 11. The CDR3 reads CASRSRDSKSYTF. CDR3 DNA: TGTGCCAGCAGGAGCCGGGACAGCAAGTCCTACACCTTC.

DNA of the CDR3: TGTGCCAGCAGTGACGGGAGGACAGGGAGCGGCTACACCTTC. Residues: CASSDGRTGSGYTF. The chain has TRBV6-4 and TRBJ1-2; 8 bases align to TRBD1. Germline-derived CDR1 and CDR2 are MRHNA and SNTAGT. V shed 2 bases and J 8 bases; nucleotides not matched to a gene: 7. This CDR3 contains 14 residues.

The chain is built from TRBV5-1 and TRBJ2-2, with TRBD1 matching over 8 bases. The CDR3 runs to 14 residues. Germline V gives CDR1 SGHRS, CDR2 YFSETQ. The V segment lost 4 bases and the J segment 6 bases; nucleotides outside the gene matches: 5. The CDR3 DNA sequence: TGCGCCAGCAGCCTGGACAGGGCCCCCGGGGAGCTGTTTTTT. Translation gives CASSLDRAPGELFF.

The chain joins TRBV6-1 to TRBJ1-4; 11 bases fit TRBD1. Germline assignment: CDR1 MNHNS and CDR2 SASEGT. The CDR3 loop spans 17 amino acids. V lost 4 bases, J lost 2 bases, and 6 bases stayed unmatched. The CDR3: CASSGTGGPRTNEKLFF. The DNA for the CDR3 is TGTGCCAGCAGTGGGACAGGGGGCCCTAGGACTAATGAAAAACTGTTTTTT.

This clone was seen more than once but under ten times. This chain links TRBV21-1 with TRBJ2-7; TRBD1, the D gene given by the table, was not confirmed from the DNA. TRBV21-1 is designated a pseudogene. The CDR3 spans 15 residues. The CDR3 sequence: CASGTPGQGLGEQYF. CDR3 DNA sequence: TGTGCCAGCGGGACACCGGGACAGGGGTTGGGCGAGCAGTACTTC.

The chain links TRBV18 to TRBJ1-1; D call uncertain. Germline V gives CDR1 KGHSH, CDR2 LQKENI. V gave up 3 bases and J gave up 5 bases, with 19 bases separating them. The CDR3 consists of 16 residues. This CDR3 is CASSPSYGVASTEAFF. The CDR3 bases are TGTGCCAGCTCACCGAGTTACGGGGTAGCTTCTACTGAAGCTTTCTTT.

This rearrangement joins TRBV7-9 to TRBJ2-7; D is undetermined. Germline CDR1 and CDR2: SEHNR and FQNEAQ (reference sequence). The V end was cut by 6 bases, the J end by 2 bases, with 11 bases between. The CDR3 is made up of 13 amino acids. The CDR3 sequence is CASRSTVTYEQYF. CDR3 in DNA: TGTGCCAGCAGATCAACAGTGACCTACGAGCAGTACTTC.

The chain has TRBV6-5 and TRBJ1-1, with D maybe TRBD1 (5 bases). Germline loops: CDR1 MNHEY, CDR2 SVGAGI. The CDR3 is 12 residues long. Trimming removed 4 bases at V and 8 bases at J, with 11 bases between. The DNA for the CDR3 is TGTGCCAGCAGTTTAAGGGGTTCGGAAGCTTTCTTT. Residues: CASSLRGSEAFF.